This T cell receptor (beta chain) is drawn from a study of CD4 T cells in relation to SARS-CoV-2 and coronaviruses (dated by TCRdb to about 2021). About the study as a whole: A median age of around 40 years, with a range of about 21 to 80 years, was recorded for the full convalescent cohort of over ten patients. Of the 12 convalescent patients, 8 were male and 4 were female, and two of the subjects were Hispanic. Shared crossreactive spike epitopes were mapped to their HLA restriction using patient-derived lymphoblastoid cell lines. The study assessed, at the TCR clonotype level, memory CD4+ T cell crossreactivity between SARS-CoV-2 and common cold coronavirus spike proteins. The Adaptive Biotechnologies TCR-sequencing kit was used for samples from a few pre-COVID donors and for the naive versus memory experiments, whereas the other data were Illumina-based. Expansion assays from other donors in the study were sequenced with a different, Illumina-based TCR-beta assay. The paper's findings and limits, for the study overall: No donor contributed both pre-pandemic and post-infection samples, which limited tracing the source of pre-existing responses. Crossreactivity analysis centred on spike protein, so crossreactivity against other viral proteins was not assessed. The study was constrained by small numbers of patients and of tested TCRs. Significantly weaker SARS-CoV-2-driven expansion was shown by crossreactive clones than by monoreactive clones, consistent with antigenic imprinting. Naive versus memory sequencing indicated the assay detects memory recall responses rather than primary responses primed during culture. Memory CD4+ clonotypes crossrecognizing SARS-CoV-2 and at least one common cold coronavirus spike were found in approximately 60% of donors.

The germline V gene (reference sequence) supplies CDR1 GTSNPN and CDR2 SVGIG. From the cysteine through the phenylalanine, the CDR3 covers 13 amino acids. The retained sequence is limited to the CDR3, 39 bases, with the frame set at the first base. The germline V and J ends show losses of 5 bases and 0 bases respectively, and no gene match explains 2 bases of the junction. Note on this clone: It has no known antigen specificity. Base qualities are missing; no much larger clone stands one base away.

Deep-resolution immunoSEQ TCR-beta sequencing was performed on DNA from uncultured naive and memory CD4+ T cells. The study's own analysis went as follows. During preprocessing, nonproductive sequences were removed, along with CDR3s that did not begin with C, did not end with F or W, or were shorter than 7 amino acids. Cultured and uncultured naive and memory CD4+ repertoires were searched for CDR3s previously identified as spike- and CEF-reactive. CDR3 homology was quantified as pairwise Levenshtein distance, calculated with the stringdist R package after three terminal residues were trimmed from each end. What TCRdb holds here is the immuneACCESS table cut down to in-frame rearrangements. Part of the clones is not present; checked against another copy, under half of the missing clones reflect an unresolved V gene, and the others are unexplained. The DNA was the basis for D and trimming; V, J and clone size are from that table. Present in this sample are about 54,000 clones, 92% of which were seen just once. The ten largest clones represent 0.3% to 0.5% of the sample.

Naive and memory CD4+ T cells were separated from cryopreserved PBMCs by first enriching for CD4 and then performing EasySep naive CD4+ T cell enrichment. PBMCs were isolated from leukapheresis product or whole blood by Ficoll-Paque PLUS gradient centrifugation. PBMCs were either cryopreserved at -140°C or used fresh in the expansion assay. The QIAamp Micro DNA Kit was used to extract genomic DNA from the CD4+ T cells. This clonotype originated in an adult with COVID-19. The chain couples TRBV30 to TRBJ2-3, and 7 junctional nucleotides match TRBD1. Sequencing was carried out using naive CD4+ T cells from PBMCs. In light of the paper, this sample's cell subset or site label describes: naive CD4+ T cells isolated by negative enrichment. The nucleotides are TGTGCCTGGGGACAGGTCAGCACAGATACGCAGTATTTT. Protein translation: CAWGQVSTDTQYF.